The source of this TCR beta chain is a study of monozygotic twins with inflammatory bowel disease. Findings of the study overall: Evidence did not back any single strong signal or clonotype linked to IBD.

Researchers generated cDNA in eight separate reactions per sample. The cDNA of both the TCRalpha and TCRbeta chains was subjected to two nested PCRs of about 15 and 9 cycles. After re-calling the 5' RACE reads, TCRdb lists one entry per CDR3 protein, DNA absent. The sample holds 400,000 or so distinct CDR3 sequences. The CDR3 loop spans 13 amino acids. From germline, CDR1 is MNHEY and CDR2 SMNVEV (reference sequence). With respect to this clonotype: Its target is not known.

V gene TRBV27 combines with J gene TRBJ1-1; TCRdb calls TRBD1, which cannot be checked without DNA. Sequences were obtained from blood. The sequence derives from a human donor with ulcerative colitis or Crohn's disease, or a healthy co-twin of an affected twin (not recorded which). The CDR3 loop reads CASRLTGSVEAFF.